This T cell receptor (beta chain) appears in the sequencing data of a study of T-cell memory formation after mild COVID-19. Study background: Across donors, TCR clusters were largely donor specific.

This clonotype has a handful of counts. Its antigen is not known. The TCR alpha and TCR beta cDNA libraries, bearing sample barcodes and UMIs, were generated by 5'RACE using constant-segment primers. TCRdb re-derived calls from the 5' RACE reads in MiXCR, one entry per CDR3 protein. The sample consists of roughly 380,000 distinct CDR3 sequences, 25% to 30% of them appearing once. Findings and caveats of the study: Clones that shrank (day 15 to 85) were balanced CD4/CD8, whereas later expanders leaned CD4+.

The CDR3 contains 15 residues. V lost 5 bases and J 6 bases, leaving 20 bases between the germline ends. Germline V gene lookup returns CDR1 SGHTA and CDR2 FQGNSA. Input material: PBMCs or a T cell subset sorted from them (not recorded which). This TCR came from an adult woman who had mild COVID-19 (a few samples of this study predate the infection). Cell type and time point are not known. The chain recombines TRBV7-2 with TRBJ2-7; TRBD2 is a possible D gene (6 bases). CDR3 residues: CASSRIRDSTGEQYF. The CDR3 DNA reads TGTGCCAGCAGCCGGATACGGGACTCCACCGGCGAGCAGTACTTC.